The rows below give T cell receptor beta chains drawn from one sample of a study of T cell responses to AZD1222 COVID-19 vaccine. Measured with immunoSEQ multiplex PCR; TCRdb has only the in-frame clones, and not every one. The table records 120,000 or so clones, approximately 89% of them present only once. The sample was peripheral blood, taken on day 0 of AZD1222 vaccination. The receptors stem from an adult in good health. CDR3s include the opening cysteine and the closing phenylalanine or tryptophan. Only part of the rows carry a size: once, few, many, or a class if the clone is expanded.

V gene,CDR3 length,J gene,clone size,CDR3 protein
TRBV6-5,12,TRBJ2-1,-,CASSYGSGEQFF
TRBV15,13,TRBJ2-7,-,CATSMQNSYEQYF
TRBV6-5,15,TRBJ2-7,-,CASSSRDRAMGEQYF
TRBV28,14,TRBJ1-1,-,CASRQGGLNTEAFF
TRBV5-6,12,TRBJ2-7,-,CASSLEGYEQYF
TRBV5-1,14,TRBJ2-1,once,CASSLLGEGNEQFF
TRBV6-1,14,TRBJ1-2,-,CASSEAWTDYGYTF
TRBV9,14,TRBJ2-7,-,CASSVGPYYAEQYF
TRBV5-4,15,TRBJ1-1,-,CASSPRQTLNTEAFF
TRBV4-1,17,TRBJ2-5,-,CASSLPGLAGGLGTQYF
TRBV5-1,14,TRBJ1-2,-,CASSLGQANYGYTF
TRBV28,13,TRBJ1-1,-,CASSRQFNTEAFF
TRBV6-5,14,TRBJ2-1,-,CASSRQGAYNEQFF
TRBV19,16,TRBJ2-2,-,CASSGVGGPRSGELFF